Detailed here is one T cell receptor (beta chain). This sample stems from a study of shared clonotypes between healthy human individuals. Sequencing was performed with immunoSEQ multiplex PCR; in TCRdb, only in-frame clones are kept and a portion is missing. The sample gives about 1.1 million clones, approximately 78% of which show up once; approximately 0.52% is in the top ten. Trimming cost V 3 bases and J 3 bases, with 6 bases left between them. The CDR3 length is 11 residues. CDR1 and CDR2 (germline): DFQATT, SNEGSKA (reference sequence). The specimen was memory CD4+ T cells from PBMCs. Subset: CD45RA-negative fraction. This sequence was found in a man aged 18 to 30 in good health. Some clones in this sample may be carry-over from other donors' samples. J is TRBJ2-7 and V is TRBV20-1; possible D gene TRBD2, 5 bases. The CDR3 DNA sequence: TGCAGTGCTAGCGAGGGCTACGAGCAGTACTTC. Translation: CSASEGYEQYF.